This T cell receptor (beta chain) is drawn from a study of molecular identifiers for immune sequencing clone quantification. The wider study: Replicate experiments took RNA from 20,000 or 100,000 naive CD8 cells, divided it five ways and sequenced four.

With listed TCR primers and previously described methods, bulk TCR libraries were prepared. One entry per CDR3 protein, called by TCRdb with MiXCR from the PCR reads. The sample includes about 510,000 distinct CDR3 sequences, about 21% of them seen just once. This CDR3 comprises 12 residues. Per germline, CDR1 SQVTM and CDR2 ANQGSEA. V shed 5 bases and J 5 bases; nucleotides not matched to a gene: 5. V is TRBV29-1 and J is TRBJ2-7; TRBD1 matches 8 bases. Material: naive CD8+ T cells from blood, with Jurkat cell RNA spiked in. Indicated subset: FACS-sorted CD8+CD4-CCR7+CD45RA+ naive T cells. This sequence was found in a human donor in good health. Some libraries in this study had Jurkat cell RNA spiked in. The CDR3, as DNA: TGCAGCGTTTTGACAGGGGAACACGAGCAGTACTTC. Its translation: CSVLTGEHEQYF.